The entry below describes one T cell receptor beta chain. Its antigen remains unidentified. From the cysteine up to the phenylalanine, the CDR3 has a length of 17 residues. No DNA is recorded. The germline V gene sets CDR1 to ENHRY and CDR2 to SYGVKD. The data originate from a study of T cells expressing NK-cell markers (dated by TCRdb to between 2020 and 2021). Turning to the overall study: TCR beta-chain repertoires were profiled in sorted CD3+CD56+NKG2C+, CD3+CD56+NKG2C- and CD3+CD56-NKG2C+ T-cell subsets from about 8 donors. Among the eight sequenced donors, only one was HCMV-seronegative, while the other seven were HCMV-seropositive. All eight donors whose samples were sequenced were randomly selected healthy volunteers, three of them men and five women. Illumina HiSeq 2000/2500, MiSeq or NextSeq was used to sequence libraries as 2 x 150 bp reads.

Sequencing was performed on an Illumina HiSeq 2000. TCR beta cDNA libraries were prepared using 5'RACE template switching, which introduced a universal primer site and unique molecular identifiers. cDNA synthesis was primed from the TCR beta constant segment and was followed by two successive PCR amplification steps. For the original study's pipeline: Reads were demultiplexed and grouped by UMI with MIGEC, and clonotypes were assembled and quantified with MiTCR. To remove erroneous sequences, TCR cDNA sequences were retained only when supported by two or more reads. Downstream repertoire analysis used the tcR package, and clonotypes were matched across fractions by CDR3 nucleotide sequence plus V segment. VDJmatch was used to annotate antigen specificity against VDJdb, with one amino acid substitution in CDR3 permitted. After the reads were reprocessed by TCRdb, one entry was made per CDR3 protein sequence, with no DNA. The V and J calls reflect TCRdb's pipeline rather than the authors' work. Per the sample table, the count is roughly 450,000 distinct CDR3 sequences. Almost 1.5% of the sample is in the top ten clones.

HCMV serostatus was determined by detecting HCMV-specific IgG in serum with a commercial ELISA kit. Peripheral blood mononuclear cells were isolated from blood by Ficoll density gradient centrifugation. General conclusions and limits of the study: Those dominant clonotypes were again the most abundant among CD3+CD56-NKG2C+ cells in a handful of donors, at about 25-60.1%. In several donors, the dominant CD3+CD56+NKG2C+ clonotypes ranked among the top 10 CD8+ clonotypes, making up about 1.0-8% of CD8+ T cells. It remained unclear whether the expanded NKG2C-expressing T cell clones were specific for HCMV antigens.

The TCR was taken from a woman aged 45-60 years in good health. Donor details come from another sample of the same person, matched by shared clones. The sequenced sample was blood T cells: a sorted CD56 or NKG2C T cell subset, CD4+ or CD8+ T cells, or bulk PBMC T cells (not recorded which). This sequence uses TRBV10-3 and TRBJ1-1; TCRdb outputs TRBD1, but without DNA this stays unchecked. The CDR3 amino acid sequence is: CAISEHRGGHVGTEAFF.